The rows below give T cell receptor beta chains drawn from one sample of a study of early T cells in non-severe SARS-CoV-2 infection. TCRdb recomputed calls from the 5' RACE reads with MiXCR, one row per CDR3 protein. The sample holds 70,000 to 95,000 distinct CDR3 sequences, about a sixth seen once. Specimen: whole blood. These receptors were taken from an adult who was a healthcare worker with PCR-confirmed SARS-CoV-2 infection or an uninfected control (not recorded which). The CDR3 runs from the conserved cysteine through the conserved F or W. A D gene is named only where the DNA matches it firmly. Rows give clone size only sometimes, using once, few, many, or a class for an expanded clone.

.	TRBV28	TRBJ2-7	.	TGTGCCAGCAGCTCGGGACAAAACGAGCAGTACTTC	CASSSGQNEQYF
.	TRBV5-6	TRBJ1-2	TRBD1	TGTGCCAGCAGCCAGGGGACAGGGCGAGCATATGGCTACACCTTC	CASSQGTGRAYGYTF
few	TRBV5-1	TRBJ1-1	TRBD1	TGCGCCAGCAGGGCACAGGGGGCCCCTGAAGCTTTCTTT	CASRAQGAPEAFF
.	TRBV20-1	TRBJ2-7	TRBD2	TGCAGTGCTAGTGGCCTAGCGGGGGGGCCGGGTGAGCAGTACTTC	CSASGLAGGPGEQYF
many	TRBV6-5	TRBJ1-3	.	TGTGCCACTACAGCCTCTGGAAACACCATATATTTT	CATTASGNTIYF
.	TRBV7-9	TRBJ2-6	.	TGTGCCAGCAGACCAAATATAGGGGTTGGGGCCAACGTCCTGACTTTC	CASRPNIGVGANVLTF
few	TRBV19	TRBJ2-2	.	TGTGCCAGTAGTATAGACCCTAACACCGGGGAGCTGTTTTTT	CASSIDPNTGELFF
.	TRBV7-9	TRBJ2-5	TRBD1	TGTGCCAGCAGCCGCCGGGACAGGGTAGGAGAGACCCAGTACTTC	CASSRRDRVGETQYF
many	TRBV11-2	TRBJ2-1	.	TGTGCCAGCAGCTCCGAGTCGAGCTCCTACAATGAGCAGTTCTTC	CASSSESSSYNEQFF
few	TRBV19	TRBJ1-1	.	TGTGCCAGTAGGGCCTACGTGGTGACAACTGAAGCTTTCTTT	CASRAYVVTTEAFF
.	TRBV3-1	TRBJ1-4	TRBD1	TGTGCCAGCAGCCAAGCGACAGGGATGGCTAATGAAAAACTGTTTTTT	CASSQATGMANEKLFF
medium-sized	TRBV25-1	TRBJ2-7	.	TGTGCCAGCAGTGAACAGGTACAATCCTACGAGCAGTACTTC	CASSEQVQSYEQYF
many	TRBV3-1	TRBJ2-2	.	TGTGCCAGCAGCCAACTAGACGGAATGAACACCGGGGAGCTGTTTTTT	CASSQLDGMNTGELFF
few	TRBV7-2	TRBJ1-1	.	TGTGCCAGCAGCTTAGCCCAAAACCTTGAAGCTTTCTTT	CASSLAQNLEAFF
.	TRBV12-3/TRBV12-4	TRBJ1-4	.	TGTGCCAGCAGTTTGACCGAAAAACTGTTTTTT	CASSLTEKLFF
.	TRBV2	TRBJ2-5	.	TGTGCCAGCAGGACCCACGGACAGCGACAAGAGACCCAGTACTTC	CASRTHGQRQETQYF
few	TRBV6-1	TRBJ1-4	.	TGTGCCAGCAGTGAGGAAGCAAAACTGTTTTTT	CASSEEAKLFF
few	TRBV6-4	TRBJ1-2	.	TGTGCCAGCAGTGACTCGAGACAGGCGCCCTTTAACTATGGCTACACCTTC	CASSDSRQAPFNYGYTF
.	TRBV28	TRBJ2-1	.	TGTGCCAGCAGTTTATCACCTCCAGACTACAATGAGCAGTTCTTC	CASSLSPPDYNEQFF
.	TRBV19	TRBJ2-1	.	TGTGCCAGTAGTATACAGATCTACAATGAGCAGTTCTTC	CASSIQIYNEQFF
.	TRBV7-6	TRBJ1-4	.	TGTGCCAGCAGCCCATACTCCTACGACAGAATGAAGTTGGGAAATGAAAAACTGTTTTTT	CASSPYSYDRMKLGNEKLFF
few	TRBV12-3/TRBV12-4	TRBJ2-1	TRBD1	TGTGCCAGCAGTTATGACAGGGGTAACAATGAGCAGTTCTTC	CASSYDRGNNEQFF
few	TRBV11-2	TRBJ1-4	TRBD1	TGTGCCAGCAGCTTAAATTCCTGGGACAGCGGGAATGAAAAACTGTTTTTT	CASSLNSWDSGNEKLFF
.	TRBV28	TRBJ1-1	.	TGTGCCAGCACGCATCGGGGTAAGGCGCCCACTGAAGCTTTCTTT	CASTHRGKAPTEAFF
many	TRBV21-1	TRBJ2-7	.	TGTGCCAGCAGCAAAGACAGGGGATTCCTCTACGAGCAGTACTTC	CASSKDRGFLYEQYF
.	TRBV14	TRBJ2-5	.	TGTGCCAGCAGCCAAGAGGTAGCGTCCTACAGGGAGACCCAGTACTTC	CASSQEVASYRETQYF
.	TRBV28	TRBJ2-7	.	TGTGCCAGCAGTTTCTACTCGCAGGAGCAGTACTTC	CASSFYSQEQYF
.	TRBV6-5	TRBJ1-1	TRBD1	TGTGCCAGCAGACTAGGGACAGGGATGACTGAAGCTTTCTTT	CASRLGTGMTEAFF
few	TRBV29-1	TRBJ2-7	.	TGCAGCGTTGAAGATTATAGAGGTACAGGACAGTACTTC	CSVEDYRGTGQYF
few	TRBV11-3	TRBJ2-1	.	TGTGCCAGCAGCCCACCTGGACTCGCGTCCTACAATGAGCAGTTCTTC	CASSPPGLASYNEQFF
many	TRBV19	TRBJ1-5	.	TGTGCCAGTAACCAGGGGATTTGGGGCAATCAGCCCCAGCATTTT	CASNQGIWGNQPQHF
.	TRBV6-5	TRBJ2-3	TRBD1	TGTGCCAGCAGTTACTCGGCCCGACAGGGGGCCAGCACAGATACGCAGTATTTT	CASSYSARQGASTDTQYF
few	TRBV2	TRBJ2-7	.	TGTGCCAGCAGCTCTAGCGCTAGCTCCTACGAGCAGTACTTC	CASSSSASSYEQYF
many	TRBV2	TRBJ1-6	.	TGTGCCAGCAGTGGCCGCCTCGGATCACCCCTCCACTTT	CASSGRLGSPLHF
few	TRBV5-5	TRBJ1-2	.	TGTGCCAGCAGCCTACAGGGTCCTGGCTACACCTTC	CASSLQGPGYTF
.	TRBV6-6	TRBJ2-2	.	TGTGCCAGCAGTTACCAACAGGCGAGAAACACCGGGGAGCTGTTTTTT	CASSYQQARNTGELFF
.	TRBV6-5	TRBJ2-5	.	TGTGCCAGCAGCCTAGGGGACTTGGACGAGACCCAGTACTTC	CASSLGDLDETQYF
.	TRBV11-1	TRBJ1-3	.	TGTGCCAGCAGCTCACAGGGAAGCCTAACTGGAAACACCATATATTTT	CASSSQGSLTGNTIYF
.	TRBV3-1	TRBJ2-5	.	TGTGCCAGCAGCGACCGGGCACAAGAGACCCAGTACTTC	CASSDRAQETQYF
few	TRBV19	TRBJ1-5	TRBD1	TGTGCCAGTCCAAGCACCGGGACAGGGGGGTTTCAGCCCCAGCATTTT	CASPSTGTGGFQPQHF
few	TRBV12-3/TRBV12-4	TRBJ1-1	.	TGTGCCAGCATCCCGCAGGGTAACACTGAAGCTTTCTTT	CASIPQGNTEAFF
.	TRBV19	TRBJ1-1	.	TGTGCCAGCTCCGGACAGCCCCTGAACACTGAAGCTTTCTTT	CASSGQPLNTEAFF
few	TRBV7-9	TRBJ2-1	.	TGTGCCAGCAGCTCCCAGACAGGTTACAATGAGCAGTTCTTC	CASSSQTGYNEQFF
.	TRBV10-2	TRBJ2-1	TRBD1	TGCGCCAGCAGGGCCGGGACAGGGCGGATACCCTACAATGAGCAGTTCTTC	CASRAGTGRIPYNEQFF
few	TRBV6-1	TRBJ1-1	.	TGTGCCAGCAGTGACAGGGGGAACACTGAAGCTTTCTTT	CASSDRGNTEAFF
once	TRBV7-6	TRBJ2-1	TRBD2	TGTGCCAGCAGCCCGGGACTAGCGGGAGCATCTAATGAGCAGTTCTTC	CASSPGLAGASNEQFF
.	TRBV28	TRBJ2-7	.	TGTGCCAGCAGTCCTCTCACCTACGAGCAGTACTTC	CASSPLTYEQYF
.	TRBV15	TRBJ2-7	TRBD2	TGTGCCACCAGCAGAGTCTCCCCAACTAGCGGGCGATACGAGCAGTACTTC	CATSRVSPTSGRYEQYF
few	TRBV20-1	TRBJ2-2	.	TGCAGTGCTAGGGCTTCGACCACCGGGGAGCTGTTTTTT	CSARASTTGELFF
many	TRBV28	TRBJ1-4	TRBD1	TGTGCCAGCAGTTTAAGGTCAGGGGGCGAAAAACTGTTTTTT	CASSLRSGGEKLFF
.	TRBV28	TRBJ1-5	TRBD1	TGTGCCAGCAGTTTATGGAGGGGGCGCGATCAGCCCCAGCATTTT	CASSLWRGRDQPQHF
.	TRBV11-2	TRBJ1-1	.	TGTGCCAGCAGCTTAGTAGGGATGGAAGCTTTCTTT	CASSLVGMEAFF
.	TRBV25-1	TRBJ2-4	.	TGTGCCAGCAGGGACGACAGGCAAGCCAAAAACATTCAGTACTTC	CASRDDRQAKNIQYF
few	TRBV21-1	TRBJ2-5	.	TGTGCCAGCAGCTTTAGGGGGGAGACCCAGTACTTC	CASSFRGETQYF
.	TRBV27	TRBJ1-6	TRBD1	TGTGCCAGCAGTTCCCCCCCAGGGGGCAGGGTCGCCTATAATTCACCCCTCCACTTT	CASSSPPGGRVAYNSPLHF
few	TRBV7-9	TRBJ2-1	.	TGTGCCAGCAGCCAACGGAGGCAAATTGGGGACAATGAGCAGTTCTTC	CASSQRRQIGDNEQFF